The 29 T cell receptor beta chains below all came from one sample that was sequenced in a study of blood T cell repertoires in COVID-19. Clones were read by immunoSEQ multiplex PCR, and TCRdb kept only the in-frame ones, dropping some. Here the sample spans about 210,000 clones, approximately 80% being singletons. Sequenced sample: peripheral blood. The receptors shown here come from a woman older than 75 with COVID-19, enrolled during active disease.

The V gene is TRBV6-1, the J gene TRBJ2-7; D unresolved. Germline V CDR1 and CDR2: MNHNS, SASEGT. CDR3 length: 13 residues. V was pared by 1 base and J by 6 bases, with 10 bases between. The CDR3 here is CASSEGQYLEQYF. CDR3 nucleotides: TGTGCCAGCAGTGAAGGCCAGTACCTCGAGCAGTACTTC.

The chain has TRBV6-5 and TRBJ2-1; the D gene is possibly TRBD2 (5 bases). V dropped 2 bases and J dropped 5 bases, with 7 bases sitting between them. This CDR3 region has 13 residues. CDR1 is MNHEY and CDR2 is SVGAGI in the germline V gene. CDR3 nucleotides: TGTGCCAGCAGTTACGAGGGAAACAATGAGCAGTTCTTC. Its translation is CASSYEGNNEQFF.

V is TRBV2 and J is TRBJ1-2; D not resolved. V was pared by 0 bases and J by 7 bases, with 9 bases between. This CDR3 has 13 amino acids. CDR1 and CDR2 from the germline V gene are SNHLY and FYNNEI. CDR3 in amino acids: CASSEAETLGYTF. Here the CDR3 DNA reads TGTGCCAGCAGTGAAGCGGAGACTCTTGGCTACACCTTC.

The chain has TRBV9 and TRBJ2-5; a weak D match, TRBD2 (6 bases). The germline V gene has CDR1 SGDLS and CDR2 YYNGEE. Trimming stripped 0 bases from V and 7 bases from J, with 13 bases between. The CDR3 runs to 14 residues. CDR3 amino acids: CASSVEDYGGTQYF. The CDR3 DNA follows: TGTGCCAGCAGCGTAGAGGACTATGGAGGGACCCAGTACTTC.

The rearrangement links TRBV28 to TRBJ2-7; 9 bases are a match to TRBD2. Germline-derived CDR1 and CDR2 are MDHEN and SYDVKM. V lost 4 bases to trimming and J lost 1 base; unmatched junction nucleotides: 5. CDR3 length equals 15 residues. The DNA for the CDR3 is TGTGCCAGCAGTTCTTCTAGCGGGGCTTCCTACGAGCAGTACTTC. Amino acids: CASSSSSGASYEQYF.

This sequence joins TRBV5-1 and TRBJ1-2; D ambiguous. The V and J ends lost 4 bases and 6 bases respectively, with 13 bases between them. Germline V lookup: CDR1 SGHRS, CDR2 YFSETQ. The CDR3 consists of 13 residues. In DNA form, the CDR3 reads TGCGCCAGCAGCCCGCTCCCGGGAGATGGCTACACCTTC. Translated: CASSPLPGDGYTF.

This CDR3 reads CASSFGSSSGPYEQYF. The CDR3 nucleotides read TGTGCCAGCAGCTTCGGGTCCTCTAGCGGGCCCTACGAGCAGTACTTC. The genes are TRBV7-8 and TRBJ2-7; TRBD2 matches at 8 bases. The CDR3 has 16 amino acids. CDR1 SGHVS and CDR2 FQNEAQ come from the germline V gene. The ends lost 3 bases at V and 2 bases at J; junction bases unmatched: 9.

This clone showed up just a few times. The chain recombines TRBV6-1 with TRBJ2-3; 7 bases are shared with TRBD2. The CDR3 covers 15 residues. Germline lookup yields CDR1 MNHNS and CDR2 SASEGT. V trimming: 0 bases; J trimming: 2 bases; junction bases outside the gene matches: 2. The CDR3 protein is CASSEAGGTTDTQYF. The CDR3 DNA reads TGTGCCAGCAGTGAAGCGGGGGGGACCACAGATACGCAGTATTTT.

The rearrangement links TRBV28 to TRBJ1-1; D might be TRBD1 (5 bases). The germline CDR1 and CDR2 sequences are MDHEN and SYDVKM. The CDR3 runs 15 residues. V was clipped by 2 bases and J by 0 bases, with 10 bases between them. CDR3 region: CASSLPTAMNTEAFF. Written as DNA, the CDR3 is TGTGCCAGCAGTTTACCGACAGCGATGAACACTGAAGCTTTCTTT.

Comments on this clone: A junction boundary mismatches the germline segment, possibly from a read error. The chain carries TRBV7-8 and TRBJ2-7; possible D gene TRBD2, 5 bases. This CDR3 spans 12 amino acids. CDR1 and CDR2 (germline): SGHVS, FQNEAQ. CDR3 DNA: TGTGCCAGCAGCCTGAATCGGGAAGCGTCGAGTTTC. It yields the protein CASSLNREASSF.

The V gene is TRBV9, the J gene TRBJ1-2, with D possibly TRBD1 on 6 matching bases. This CDR3 comprises 13 residues. The germline V gene encodes CDR1 SGDLS and CDR2 YYNGEE. Trimming took 4 bases from V and 6 from J, leaving 13 bases between them. The CDR3 reads CASSNGAGDGYTF. CDR3 nucleotide sequence: TGTGCCAGCAGCAACGGGGCAGGGGATGGCTACACCTTC. Full variable domain (missing parts from reference TRBV9 and TRBJ1-2): DSGVTQTPKHLITATGQRVTLRCSPRSGDLSVYWYQQSLDQGLQFLIQYYNGEERAKGNILERFSAQQFPDLHSELNLSSLELGDSALYFCASSNGAGDGYTFGSGTRLTVV.

The chain carries TRBV27 and TRBJ2-1; 10 bases match TRBD2. After removal of 5 bases from V and 9 bases from J, the junction contained 10 bases not matched to a gene. The CDR3 spans 15 residues. Germline V gives CDR1 MNHEY, CDR2 SMNVEV (reference sequence). The CDR3 sequence: CASSEASGREGEQFF. CDR3 nucleotide sequence: TGTGCCAGCAGTGAAGCTAGCGGGAGAGAAGGTGAGCAGTTCTTC.

This clone was seen a handful of times. The rearrangement links TRBV7-3 to TRBJ1-6, with TRBD1 matching 7 bases. The CDR3 covers 14 residues. With 5 bases clipped from V and 7 bases from J, the junction kept 5 bases outside the gene matches. The germline gives CDR1 SGHTA, CDR2 FQGTGA. The CDR3 here is CASSKDRINSPLHF. The CDR3 nucleotides read TGTGCCAGCAGCAAGGACAGGATAAATTCACCCCTCCACTTT.

The chain carries TRBV5-1 and TRBJ1-5; D may be TRBD1 (5 bases). Germline-derived CDR1 and CDR2 are SGHRS and YFSETQ. V was shortened by 2 bases and J by 7 bases, with 19 bases between the two germline ends. The CDR3 runs 16 residues. CDR3 sequence (DNA): TGCGCCAGCAGCTTCTCACCTACAGGTAACGGACAGCCCCAGCATTTT. It yields the protein CASSFSPTGNGQPQHF.

The rearrangement links TRBV18 to TRBJ1-2, with TRBD1 matching 7 bases. The CDR3 is 14 amino acids. V was clipped by 3 bases and J by 3 bases; unmatched bases: 4. The V gene's germline CDR1 is KGHSH and CDR2 LQKENI. The CDR3 region has the DNA TGTGCCAGCTCACCGACCGGGACAGACTATGGCTACACCTTC. Translation: CASSPTGTDYGYTF.

The rearrangement joins TRBV5-4 to TRBJ1-1; D gene ambiguous. The CDR3 contains 11 residues. The V gene's germline CDR1 is SGHNT and CDR2 YYREEE (reference sequence). V lost 3 bases, J lost 10 bases, and 10 bases lay in between. The CDR3 bases are TGTGCCAGCAGCTCCGGTGGAGGAGCTTTCTTT. Translation gives CASSSGGGAFF. Looking up the rest from reference TRBV5-4 and TRBJ1-1 gives the full variable domain: ETGVTQSPTHLIKTRGQQVTLRCSSQSGHNTVSWYQQALGQGPQFIFQYYREEENGRGNFPPRFSGLQFPNYSSELNVNALELDDSALYLCASSSGGGAFFGQGTRLTVV.

J is TRBJ2-1 and V is TRBV3-1 (or the pseudogene TRBV3-2), with 14 bases lining up with TRBD2. The germline V gene encodes CDR1 LGHDT and CDR2 YNNKEL (reference sequence). This CDR3 contains 16 residues. The V segment lost 4 bases and the J segment 7 bases; nucleotides outside the gene matches: 6. The CDR3 DNA follows: TGTGCCAGCAGCCTAGGGACTAGCGGGAGAGGGAATGAGCAGTTCTTC. Protein product: CASSLGTSGRGNEQFF.

This chain joins TRBV12-3 or TRBV12-4 and TRBJ1-2, with D tentatively TRBD1 (5 bases). This CDR3 has 13 amino acids. Trimming took 3 bases from V and 2 from J, leaving 7 bases between them. The CDR3 reads CASSFGHNYGYTF. The CDR3 coding sequence is TGTGCCAGCAGTTTTGGACACAACTATGGCTACACCTTC.

The gene calls are TRBV19 and TRBJ2-1; 7 positions match TRBD2. The V gene's germline CDR1 is LNHDA and CDR2 SQIVND (reference sequence). This CDR3 is built from 16 residues. With 7 bases clipped from V and 0 bases from J, the junction kept 9 bases outside the gene matches. In DNA, the CDR3 is TGTGCCAGTACCCCAACGGGGGGTATCTCCTACAATGAGCAGTTCTTC. Amino acids: CASTPTGGISYNEQFF.

Only one count was recorded for this clone. The V and J genes are TRBV3-1 (or the pseudogene TRBV3-2) and TRBJ2-7; a weak D match, TRBD2 (5 bases). The germline V gene encodes CDR1 LGHDT and CDR2 YNNKEL (reference sequence). This CDR3 spans 13 amino acids. Between the trimmed V and J ends, which lost 1 base and 7 bases, there was a span of 11 bases. The CDR3 protein is CASSQVRTREQYF. The CDR3 coding sequence is TGTGCCAGCAGCCAAGTACGTACTAGGGAGCAGTACTTC.

The rearrangement joins TRBV6-1 to TRBJ2-3, with 14 bases matching TRBD2. The CDR3 has 17 amino acids. Per the germline V gene, CDR1 is MNHNS and CDR2 is SASEGT. With V trimmed by 2 bases and J by 5 bases, 6 bases remained unmatched. The CDR3 DNA follows: TGTGCCAGCAGTGAATTGACTAGCGGGGGGGCGGGAGATACGCAGTATTTT. Residues: CASSELTSGGAGDTQYF.

This clone was counted only a few times. V and J are TRBV3-1 (or the pseudogene TRBV3-2) and TRBJ2-6, with D tentatively TRBD1 (6 bases). CDR1 LGHDT and CDR2 YNNKEL come from the germline V gene (reference sequence). Trimming shortened V by 4 bases and J by 3 bases, and 13 bases separated the two germline ends. The CDR3 covers 16 residues. CDR3 amino acids: CASSPWTVGGANVLTF. In DNA form, the CDR3 reads TGTGCCAGCAGCCCCTGGACAGTTGGTGGGGCCAACGTCCTGACTTTC.

CDR3: CASSPRRTGKSYEQYF. The CDR3 bases are TGTGCCAGCAGCCCGAGGCGGACAGGGAAATCCTACGAGCAGTACTTC. The V call is TRBV11-1, the J call TRBJ2-7, with 8 bases fitting TRBD1. The CDR3 is made up of 16 amino acids. V lost 5 bases and J lost 1; bases outside the gene matches: 10. The germline gives CDR1 SGHAT, CDR2 FQDESV (reference sequence).

The V and J genes are TRBV6-6 and TRBJ1-1; D is unresolved. The germline V and J ends were trimmed by 6 bases and 0 bases, with 17 bases remaining between them. The CDR3 spans 16 residues. In germline, CDR1 is MNHNY, CDR2 SVGAGI (reference sequence). In DNA, the CDR3 is TGTGCCAGCAGCAAAACCCGGGTTCCACTGAACACTGAAGCTTTCTTT. Translation: CASSKTRVPLNTEAFF.

V gene TRBV3-1 (or the pseudogene TRBV3-2) combines with J gene TRBJ1-1; D gene ambiguous. CDR1 is LGHDT, CDR2 YNNKEL, per germline (reference sequence). Trimming stripped 1 base from V and 1 base from J, with 10 bases between. The CDR3 runs 15 residues. The CDR3 loop reads CASSQGAGPNTEAFF. DNA of the CDR3: TGTGCCAGCAGCCAAGGGGCCGGCCCGAACACTGAAGCTTTCTTT.

V gene TRBV7-6 combines with J gene TRBJ2-2; D might be TRBD2 (6 bases). Germline lookup yields CDR1 SGHVS and CDR2 FNYEAQ. V was clipped by 2 bases and J by 5 bases, with 12 bases between them. The CDR3 extends over 15 amino acids. The CDR3 sequence: CASSLQIGGTGELFF. The CDR3 DNA reads TGTGCCAGCAGCTTACAGATCGGGGGTACCGGGGAGCTGTTTTTT.

This clone has just a few counts. The chain recombines TRBV6-5 with TRBJ2-5, with TRBD1 as a possible D gene (6 bases). The CDR3 sequence is 14 residues long. Germline-derived CDR1 and CDR2 are MNHEY and SVGAGI. V lost 5 bases and J lost 3, with 13 bases in between. The CDR3 spells CASSLWDKKETQYF. CDR3 sequence (DNA): TGTGCCAGCAGTCTATGGGACAAGAAAGAGACCCAGTACTTC.

V and J are TRBV7-9 and TRBJ2-3; no firm D call. V dropped 5 bases and J dropped 0 bases, with 3 bases sitting between them. Looked up from germline, CDR1 is SEHNR and CDR2 is FQNEAQ (reference sequence). CDR3 length: 12 amino acids. CDR3 nucleotides: TGTGCCAGCAGCCTGAGCACAGATACGCAGTATTTT. Its translation: CASSLSTDTQYF.

The chain recombines TRBV10-2 with TRBJ2-3; tentatively, D is TRBD1 (7 bases). V dropped 2 bases and J dropped 4 bases, with 13 bases sitting between them. Germline CDR1 reads WSHSY; CDR2 reads SAAADI. The CDR3 length is 15 residues. The DNA of the CDR3 is TGCGCCAGCAGTGAGCAGGGGGGCAGGGCAGATACGCAGTATTTT. The encoded protein is CASSEQGGRADTQYF.